The 9 T cell receptor beta chains below all came from one sample that was sequenced in a study of cytomegalovirus exposure and HLA in healthy donors. It was with 60 Vbeta and 13 Jbeta primers that the PCR ran. The protocol was immunoSEQ multiplex PCR, while the TCRdb copy is restricted to in-frame clones and leaves out a portion. This table holds about 120,000 clones, about 10% found once. The specimen sequenced was PBMCs. These TCRs come from a woman between 18 and 29 years old in good health and CMV-seropositive.

The chain carries TRBV6-5 and TRBJ1-3; no firm D call. This CDR3 spans 15 amino acids. The ends were cut back, 4 bases at V and 1 base at J, with 11 bases in the middle. CDR1 is MNHEY and CDR2 is SVGAGI in the germline V gene. The CDR3 DNA reads as TGTGCCAGCAGTTCCGGGATCTCGTCTGGAAACACCATATATTTT. It specifies CASSSGISSGNTIYF.

In its sample, this clone was seen a few times. The chain has TRBV2 and TRBJ1-1; 10 positions agree with TRBD1. Germline V lookup: CDR1 SNHLY, CDR2 FYNNEI. Trimming took 8 bases from V and 5 from J; bases not matched to a gene: 5. The CDR3 length is 13 residues. The chain's CDR3 is CASLGQGVTEAFF. Here the CDR3 DNA reads TGTGCCAGCCTAGGACAGGGGGTTACTGAAGCTTTCTTT.

The chain is built from TRBV28 and TRBJ1-5; perhaps TRBD1 as D (6 bases). With 2 bases removed from V and 5 bases from J, the gap between germline ends came to 10 bases. The CDR3 length is 14 residues. The germline V gene encodes CDR1 MDHEN and CDR2 SYDVKM. Here the CDR3 DNA reads TGTGCCAGCAGTTTAGGGGGCTATTATCAGCCCCAGCATTTT. This gives the protein CASSLGGYYQPQHF.

This clone was counted only a few times. This chain uses TRBV11-2 with TRBJ1-1; 8 positions agree with TRBD1. This CDR3 is 14 amino acids long. Germline V lookup: CDR1 SGHAT, CDR2 FQNNGV. Trimming at V came to 2 bases and at J to 4 bases, leaving 3 bases not matched to a gene. CDR3 DNA sequence: TGTGCCAGCAGCTTATCAGGGGGCGGCACTGAAGCTTTCTTT. It yields the protein CASSLSGGGTEAFF. Based on the CDR3 plus reference TRBV11-2 and TRBJ1-1, the full variable domain is EAGVAQSPRYKIIEKRQSVAFWCNPISGHATLYWYQQILGQGPKLLIQFQNNGVVDDSQLPKDRFSAERLKGVDSTLKIQPAKLEDSAVYLCASSLSGGGTEAFFGQGTRLTVV.

The chain uses TRBV6-1 and TRBJ1-3, with D possibly being TRBD1 (5 bases). Looked up from germline, CDR1 is MNHNS and CDR2 is SASEGT. The V end was cut by 6 bases, the J end by 4 bases, with 10 bases between. The CDR3 consists of 13 residues. CDR3 amino acids: CASSHGGGNTIYF. CDR3 DNA: TGTGCCAGCAGCCACGGGGGGGGAAACACCATATATTTT.

This clone was observed a few times. This chain links TRBV5-1 with TRBJ1-4; TRBD1 matches 8 bases. CDR3 length: 15 amino acids. The germline CDR1 and CDR2 sequences are SGHRS and YFSETQ. The trim removed 4 bases at V and 3 bases at J, leaving 5 bases unmatched. Written as DNA, the CDR3 is TGCGCCAGCAGCCGCGGACAGGGCGCTAATGAAAAACTGTTTTTT. This translates into CASSRGQGANEKLFF.

The chain joins TRBV6-1 to TRBJ1-2, with TRBD1 matching over 8 bases. J gave up 7 bases and V 2 bases, and 9 bases lay outside the gene matches. The CDR3 has 15 residues. The germline V gene encodes CDR1 MNHNS and CDR2 SASEGT. The CDR3 reads CASSESPQGAVGYTF. The CDR3 nucleotides read TGTGCCAGCAGTGAATCCCCTCAGGGGGCGGTTGGCTACACCTTC.

This sequence joins TRBV30 and TRBJ1-6; TRBD1 is a possible D gene (5 bases). Per the germline V gene, CDR1 is GTSNPN and CDR2 is SVGIG (reference sequence). The CDR3 runs 14 residues. V lost 8 bases, J lost 5 bases, and 16 bases lay in between. CDR3 coding DNA: TGTGCCCAAGAGGCGGGGGTCCATAATTCACCCCTCCACTTT. The encoded protein is CAQEAGVHNSPLHF.

A few counts support this clone. This chain joins TRBV19 and TRBJ1-1; 11 nucleotides line up with TRBD1. The CDR3 is 15 residues long. From germline, CDR1 is LNHDA and CDR2 SQIVND (reference sequence). The trim removed 4 bases at V and 7 bases at J, leaving 8 bases unmatched. The CDR3 DNA is TGTGCCAGTAGTAACCCCGGGACAGGGGGTAATGAAGCTTTCTTT. Its translation is CASSNPGTGGNEAFF.